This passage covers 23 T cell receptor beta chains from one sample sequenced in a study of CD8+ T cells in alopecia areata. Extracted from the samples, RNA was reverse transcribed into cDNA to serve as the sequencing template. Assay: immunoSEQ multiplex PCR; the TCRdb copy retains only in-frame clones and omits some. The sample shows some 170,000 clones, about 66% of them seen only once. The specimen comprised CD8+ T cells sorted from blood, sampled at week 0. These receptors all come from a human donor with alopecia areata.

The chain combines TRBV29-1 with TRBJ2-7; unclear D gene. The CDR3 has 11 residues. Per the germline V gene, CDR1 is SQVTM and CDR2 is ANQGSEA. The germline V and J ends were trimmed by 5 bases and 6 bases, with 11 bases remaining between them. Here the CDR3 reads CSVSSMGEQYF. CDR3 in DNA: TGCAGCGTTTCATCAATGGGCGAGCAGTACTTC.

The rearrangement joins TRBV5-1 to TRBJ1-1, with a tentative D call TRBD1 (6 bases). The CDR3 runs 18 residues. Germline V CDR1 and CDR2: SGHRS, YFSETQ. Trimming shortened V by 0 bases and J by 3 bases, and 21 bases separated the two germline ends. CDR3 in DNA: TGCGCCAGCAGCTTGGCTTTTTCTGGGGGCCAAGGGGACACTGAAGCTTTCTTT. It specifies CASSLAFSGGQGDTEAFF.

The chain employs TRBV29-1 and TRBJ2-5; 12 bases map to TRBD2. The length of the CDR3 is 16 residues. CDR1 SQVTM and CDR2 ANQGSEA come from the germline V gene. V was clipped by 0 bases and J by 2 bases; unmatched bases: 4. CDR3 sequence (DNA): TGCAGCGTTGAAGAAAGAGGACTAGCGGGGCAAGAGACCCAGTACTTC. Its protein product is CSVEERGLAGQETQYF.

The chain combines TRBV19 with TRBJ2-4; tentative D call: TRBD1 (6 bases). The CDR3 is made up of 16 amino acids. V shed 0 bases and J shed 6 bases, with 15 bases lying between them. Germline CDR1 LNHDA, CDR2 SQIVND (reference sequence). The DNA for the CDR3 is TGTGCCAGTAGTATAGACCCAGGGGAAGGGAGAAACATTCAGTACTTC. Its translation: CASSIDPGEGRNIQYF.

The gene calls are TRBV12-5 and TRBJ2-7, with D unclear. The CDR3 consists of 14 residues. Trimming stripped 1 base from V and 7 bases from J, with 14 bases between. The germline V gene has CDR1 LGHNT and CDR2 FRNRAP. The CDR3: CASGLGKGPTEQYF. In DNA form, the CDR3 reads TGTGCTAGTGGTTTGGGAAAAGGCCCTACGGAGCAGTACTTC.

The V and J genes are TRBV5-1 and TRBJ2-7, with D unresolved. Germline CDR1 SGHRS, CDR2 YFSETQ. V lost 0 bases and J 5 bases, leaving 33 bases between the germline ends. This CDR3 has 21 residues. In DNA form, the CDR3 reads TGCGCCAGCAGCTTGGGGAGCCCCGGCTATCTAGGACCCCGGTTACGGGACGAGCAGTACTTC. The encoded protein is CASSLGSPGYLGPRLRDEQYF.

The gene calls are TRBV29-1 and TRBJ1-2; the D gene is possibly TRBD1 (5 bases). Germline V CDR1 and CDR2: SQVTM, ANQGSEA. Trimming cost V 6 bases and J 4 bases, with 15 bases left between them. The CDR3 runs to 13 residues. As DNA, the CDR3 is TGCAGCGTGTTTCAAGGGACGGTCTATGGCTACACCTTC. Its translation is CSVFQGTVYGYTF.

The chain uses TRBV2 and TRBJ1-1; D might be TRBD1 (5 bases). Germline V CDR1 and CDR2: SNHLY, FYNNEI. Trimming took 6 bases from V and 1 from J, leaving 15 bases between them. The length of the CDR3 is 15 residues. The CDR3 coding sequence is TGTGCCAGCAGGATATCAGGGAGTAAGAACACTGAAGCTTTCTTT. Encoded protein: CASRISGSKNTEAFF.

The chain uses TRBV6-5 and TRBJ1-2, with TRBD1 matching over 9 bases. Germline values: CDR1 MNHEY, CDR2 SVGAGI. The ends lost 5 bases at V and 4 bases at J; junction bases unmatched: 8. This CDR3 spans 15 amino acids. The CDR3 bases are TGTGCCAGCAGTCTCTACCCGGGACAGGGCTATGGCTACACCTTC. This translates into CASSLYPGQGYGYTF.

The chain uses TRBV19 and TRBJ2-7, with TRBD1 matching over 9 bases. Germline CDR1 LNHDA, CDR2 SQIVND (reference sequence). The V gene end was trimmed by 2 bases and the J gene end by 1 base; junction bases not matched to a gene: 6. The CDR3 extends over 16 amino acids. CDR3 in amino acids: CASSIYPTGGSYEQYF. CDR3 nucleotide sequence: TGTGCCAGTAGTATATACCCGACAGGGGGGTCCTACGAGCAGTACTTC.

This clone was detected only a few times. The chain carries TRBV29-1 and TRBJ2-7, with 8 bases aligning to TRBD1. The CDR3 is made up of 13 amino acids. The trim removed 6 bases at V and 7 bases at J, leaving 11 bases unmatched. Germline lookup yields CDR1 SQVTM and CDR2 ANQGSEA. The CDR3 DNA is TGCAGCGTCCCCGGGACAGGTCCGTTTGAGCAGTACTTC. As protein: CSVPGTGPFEQYF.

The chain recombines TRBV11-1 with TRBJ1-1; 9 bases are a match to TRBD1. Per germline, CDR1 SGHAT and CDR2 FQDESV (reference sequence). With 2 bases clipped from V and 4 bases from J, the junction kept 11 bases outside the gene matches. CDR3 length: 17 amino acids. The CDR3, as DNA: TGTGCCAGCAGCTTATTTCCCCACGACAGGGGGACCACTGAAGCTTTCTTT. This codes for CASSLFPHDRGTTEAFF.

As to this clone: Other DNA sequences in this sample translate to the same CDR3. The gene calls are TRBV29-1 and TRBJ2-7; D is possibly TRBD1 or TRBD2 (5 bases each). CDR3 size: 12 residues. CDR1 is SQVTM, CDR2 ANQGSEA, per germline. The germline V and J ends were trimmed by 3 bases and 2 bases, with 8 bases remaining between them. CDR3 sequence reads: CSVEGETYEQYF. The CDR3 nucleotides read TGCAGCGTTGAGGGGGAAACCTACGAGCAGTACTTC.

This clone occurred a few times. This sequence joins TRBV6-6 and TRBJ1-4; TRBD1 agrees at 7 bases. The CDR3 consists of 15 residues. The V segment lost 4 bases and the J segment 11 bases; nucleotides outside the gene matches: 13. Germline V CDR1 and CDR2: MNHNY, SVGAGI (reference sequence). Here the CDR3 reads CASSSDRVTGEKLFF. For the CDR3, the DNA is TGTGCCAGCAGTTCCGACAGGGTCACCGGGGAGAAACTGTTTTTT.

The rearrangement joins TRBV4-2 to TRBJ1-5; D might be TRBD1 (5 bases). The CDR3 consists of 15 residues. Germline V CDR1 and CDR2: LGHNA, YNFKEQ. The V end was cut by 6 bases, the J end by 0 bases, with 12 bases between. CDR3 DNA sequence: TGTGCCAGCAGACAGACAGAGTATAGCAATCAGCCCCAGCATTTT. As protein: CASRQTEYSNQPQHF.

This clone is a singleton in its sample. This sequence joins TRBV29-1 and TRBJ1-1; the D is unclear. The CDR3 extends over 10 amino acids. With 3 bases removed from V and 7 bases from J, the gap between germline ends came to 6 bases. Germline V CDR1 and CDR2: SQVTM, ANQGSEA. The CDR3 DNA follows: TGCAGCGTTGAGTCTAATGAAGCTTTCTTT. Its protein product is CSVESNEAFF.

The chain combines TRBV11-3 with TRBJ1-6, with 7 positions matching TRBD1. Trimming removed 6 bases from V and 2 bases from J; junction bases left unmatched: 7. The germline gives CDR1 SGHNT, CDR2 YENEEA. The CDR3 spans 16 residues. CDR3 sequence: CASSYRGDPYNSPLHF. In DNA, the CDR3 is TGTGCCAGCAGTTACAGGGGAGACCCCTATAATTCACCCCTCCACTTT.

CDR3 DNA sequence: TGTGCCAGCAGCGAAGGGCCCACGCAGTATTTT. This encodes CASSEGPTQYF. The chain combines TRBV7-6 with TRBJ2-3, with D unresolved. The length of the CDR3 is 11 residues. V shed 5 bases and J shed 9 bases, with 9 bases lying between them. The germline gives CDR1 SGHVS, CDR2 FNYEAQ.

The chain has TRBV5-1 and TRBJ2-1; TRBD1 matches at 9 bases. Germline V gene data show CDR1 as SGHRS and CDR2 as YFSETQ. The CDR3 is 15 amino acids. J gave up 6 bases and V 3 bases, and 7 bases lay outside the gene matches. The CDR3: CASSSRDREGNEQFF. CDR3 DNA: TGCGCCAGCAGCTCCCGGGACAGGGAGGGCAATGAGCAGTTCTTC.

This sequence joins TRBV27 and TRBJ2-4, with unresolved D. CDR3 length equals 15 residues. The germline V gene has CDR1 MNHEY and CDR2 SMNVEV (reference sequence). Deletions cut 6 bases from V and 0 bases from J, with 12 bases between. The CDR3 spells CASRFTQSAKNIQYF. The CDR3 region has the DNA TGTGCCAGCAGGTTTACCCAGTCAGCCAAAAACATTCAGTACTTC.

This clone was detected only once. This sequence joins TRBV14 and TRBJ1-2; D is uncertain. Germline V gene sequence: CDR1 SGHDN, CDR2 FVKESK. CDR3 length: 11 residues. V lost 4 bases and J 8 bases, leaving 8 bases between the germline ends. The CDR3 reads CASSPGAGYTF. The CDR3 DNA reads TGTGCCAGCAGCCCGGGAGCCGGCTACACCTTC.

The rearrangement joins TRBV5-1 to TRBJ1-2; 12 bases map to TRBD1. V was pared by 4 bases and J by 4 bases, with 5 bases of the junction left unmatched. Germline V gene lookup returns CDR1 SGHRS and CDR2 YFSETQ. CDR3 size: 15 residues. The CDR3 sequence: CASSGDRGRAYGYTF. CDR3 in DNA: TGCGCCAGCAGCGGGGACAGGGGGCGCGCCTATGGCTACACCTTC.

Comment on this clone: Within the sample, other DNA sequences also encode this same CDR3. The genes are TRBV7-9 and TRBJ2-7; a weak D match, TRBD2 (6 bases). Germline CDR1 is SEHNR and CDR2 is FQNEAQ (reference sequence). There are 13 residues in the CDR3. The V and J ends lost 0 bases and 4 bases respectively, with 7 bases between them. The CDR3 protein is CASSLAGSYEQYF. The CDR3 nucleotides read TGTGCCAGCAGCTTAGCCGGGAGTTACGAGCAGTACTTC.